The source of this T cell receptor beta chain is a study of CD8 T cells in ankylosing spondylitis. Points from the study as a whole: Seemingly characteristic of ankylosing spondylitis blood was a TCR beta motif consisting of roughly 8 highly homologous variants. As reported, disease-linked clones showed significant enrichment in matched ankylosing spondylitis synovial fluid.

The CDR3 contains 13 residues. The germline V gene encodes CDR1 LGHNA and CDR2 YSLEER. With 4 bases removed from V and 3 bases from J, the gap between germline ends came to 8 bases. MiXCR, run by TCRdb on the 5' RACE reads, gives a single entry per CDR3 protein. The table includes some 220,000 distinct CDR3 sequences, more than 5.5% detected once. This clonotype was counted many times. No antigen is known for it. This sequence was found in a male donor with ankylosing spondylitis. The material sequenced was blood, either unsorted or a sorted T cell fraction (not recorded which). This chain uses TRBV4-3 with TRBJ2-3; D is unresolved. CDR3 amino acids: CASSLATTDTQYF. The DNA for the CDR3 is TGCGCCAGCAGCCTGGCCACTACAGATACGCAGTATTTT.